The clone carrying this T cell receptor (beta chain) appeared a few times. The antigen remains undetermined. The repertoire was sequenced with immunoSEQ multiplex PCR; TCRdb's copy has only in-frame clones and lacks some. The data show some 73,000 clones, around 79% seen once. This CDR3 region has 14 residues. Germline assignment: CDR1 SGHTA and CDR2 FQGNSA. The V gene end was trimmed by 4 bases and the J gene end by 3 bases; junction bases not matched to a gene: 1. Ipilimumab-mediated CTLA-4 blockade plus focal radiation was given to patients having chemo-refractory metastatic non-small-cell lung cancer. The sample is drawn from a study of radiotherapy plus CTLA-4 blockade in lung cancer. In the study overall: Objective response was observed in roughly 20% of patients, and disease control in 31%. Study-level points and caveats: Tumor-derived TCR clones expanded in blood after radiotherapy plus ipilimumab.

The genes are TRBV7-2 and TRBJ2-5, with 11 bases lining up with TRBD2. Here the sequenced sample was peripheral blood, taken from a patient treated with radiotherapy plus ipilimumab. This TCR was recovered from a human donor with non-small cell lung cancer whose response to radiotherapy plus ipilimumab could not be evaluated. Some clones in this sample may be carry-over from other donors' samples. The CDR3 DNA is TGTGCCAGCAGCTGGGGACTAGCGGAAGAGACCCAGTACTTC. Its protein is CASSWGLAEETQYF. Using reference TRBV7-2 and TRBJ2-5 for the parts outside the CDR3, the full variable domain is GAGVSQSPSNKVTEKGKDVELRCDPISGHTALYWYRQSLGQGLEFLIYFQGNSAPDKSGLPSDRFSAERTGGSVSTLTIQRTQQEDSAVYLCASSWGLAEETQYFGPGTRLLVL.